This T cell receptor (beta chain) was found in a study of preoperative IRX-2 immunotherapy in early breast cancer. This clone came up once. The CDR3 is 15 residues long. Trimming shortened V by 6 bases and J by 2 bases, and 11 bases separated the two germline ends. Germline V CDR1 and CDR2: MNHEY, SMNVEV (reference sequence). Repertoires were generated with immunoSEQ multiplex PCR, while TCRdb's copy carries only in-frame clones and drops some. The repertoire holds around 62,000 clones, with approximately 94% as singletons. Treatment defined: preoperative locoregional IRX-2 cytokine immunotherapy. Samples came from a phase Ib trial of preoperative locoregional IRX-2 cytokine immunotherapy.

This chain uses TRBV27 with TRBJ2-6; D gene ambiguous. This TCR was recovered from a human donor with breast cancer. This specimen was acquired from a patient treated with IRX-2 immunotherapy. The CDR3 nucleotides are TGTGCCAGCAGGGGGATATATGCTGGGGCCAACGTCCTGACTTTC. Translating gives CASRGIYAGANVLTF. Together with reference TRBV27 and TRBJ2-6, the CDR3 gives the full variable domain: EAQVTQNPRYLITVTGKKLTVTCSQNMNHEYMSWYRQDPGLGLRQIYYSMNVEVTDKGDVPEGYKVSRKEKRNFPLILESPSPNQTSLYFCASRGIYAGANVLTFGAGSRLTVL.